This is a list of T cell receptor beta chains from one sample in a study of Graves' ophthalmopathy and Graves' hyperthyroidism. Each CDR3 protein is one row after TCRdb ran MiXCR on the multiplex PCR reads. The sample has over a million distinct CDR3 sequences; 35% to 45% are singletons. What was sequenced was peripheral blood or thyroid tissue (not recorded which). These TCRs come from an adult man with Graves' hyperthyroidism. CDR3s include the opening cysteine and the closing phenylalanine or tryptophan. Fields, in order: D gene, clone size, V gene, J gene, CDR3 protein, CDR3 DNA. The D gene is left open where the match is weak. Size values are once, few and many counts, or a class for expanded clones, and some rows have none.

TRBD1	.	TRBV29-1	TRBJ1-2	CSVEGGRGVYGYTF	TGCAGCGTTGAAGGGGGCAGGGGGGTCTATGGCTACACCTTC
TRBD1	.	TRBV7-2	TRBJ1-5	CANVDRGFDQPQHF	TGTGCCAACGTTGACAGGGGTTTTGATCAGCCCCAGCATTTT
TRBD1	many	TRBV2	TRBJ2-6	CASLRDRESGANVLTF	TGTGCCAGCCTCCGGGACAGGGAATCTGGGGCCAACGTCCTGACTTTC
.	.	TRBV7-8	TRBJ2-3	CASSSPGGQLTDTQYF	TGTGCCAGCAGCTCTCCTGGGGGGCAACTCACAGATACGCAGTATTTT
.	few	TRBV12-3/TRBV12-4	TRBJ1-4	CASSEKSLSSEKLFF	TGTGCCAGCAGTGAAAAAAGCCTGAGTAGCGAAAAACTGTTTTTT
TRBD1	few	TRBV24-1	TRBJ1-5	CASSLAPDRVGQPQHF	TGTGCCAGCAGTTTGGCCCCGGACAGGGTTGGTCAGCCCCAGCATTTT
TRBD2	many	TRBV29-1	TRBJ2-7	CSVAAPSGRFYEQYF	TGCAGCGTTGCGGCACCTAGCGGGAGGTTCTACGAGCAGTACTTC
.	few	TRBV5-1	TRBJ1-5	CASSWGAGGRTQPQHF	TGCGCCAGCAGTTGGGGGGCTGGGGGGAGAACTCAGCCCCAGCATTTT
TRBD1	.	TRBV6-2/TRBV6-3	TRBJ1-5	CASSYSRGNRGYSNQPQHF	TGTGCCAGCAGTTACTCGAGAGGGAACAGGGGATATAGCAATCAGCCCCAGCATTTT
.	.	TRBV28	TRBJ1-4	CASRSDQANEKLFF	TGTGCCAGCAGGTCGGACCAGGCTAATGAAAAACTGTTTTTT
TRBD1	many	TRBV7-9	TRBJ2-2	CARRGQGATGELFF	TGTGCCAGAAGGGGACAGGGGGCGACCGGGGAGCTGTTTTTT
.	many	TRBV20-1	TRBJ2-5	CSARLGSQETQYF	TGCAGTGCTAGATTAGGATCCCAAGAGACCCAGTACTTC